This T cell receptor (beta chain) appears in the sequencing data of a study of metastatic and nonmetastatic thyroid tumors. Study background: Malignant thyroid and benign thyroid patients provided blood and tumor or nodule tissue whose repertoires were compared. The study's findings and limits: Across blood and tumor, TCR beta diversity in malignant thyroid tumors was reportedly significantly higher than in benign nodules.

Prior to thyroid surgery, none of the patients had received any treatment. The CDR3 is 14 amino acids. V was cut by 2 bases and J by 4 bases, with 11 bases left in between. Germline V gives CDR1 SGHNT, CDR2 YYREEE (reference sequence). A word on this clone: Antigen unknown. The same CDR3 arises from other DNA sequences in this sample as well.

TCRdb reanalyzed the PCR reads via MiXCR. Here the sample spans about 15,000 clones, about 35% being singletons. The specimen sequenced was tumor tissue. This sequence was found in a male donor with papillary thyroid cancer or a benign thyroid nodule (not recorded which). Some clones in this sample may be carry-over from other donors' samples. V is TRBV5-4 and J is TRBJ2-3, with D possibly matching TRBD1 (6 bases). This chain's CDR3 is CASSLGGRSDTQYF. The CDR3 DNA reads TGTGCCAGCAGCTTAGGGGGTCGGTCAGATACGCAGTATTTT.